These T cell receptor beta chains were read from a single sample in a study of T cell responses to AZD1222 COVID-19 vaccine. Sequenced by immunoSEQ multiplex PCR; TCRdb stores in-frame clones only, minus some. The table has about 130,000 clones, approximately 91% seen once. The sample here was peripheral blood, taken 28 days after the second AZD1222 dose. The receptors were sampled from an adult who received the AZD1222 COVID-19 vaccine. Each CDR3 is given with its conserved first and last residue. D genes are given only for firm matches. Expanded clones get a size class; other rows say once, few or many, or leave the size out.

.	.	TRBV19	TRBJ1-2	CASSITPNYGYTF	TGTGCCAGTAGTATCACCCCCAACTATGGCTACACCTTC
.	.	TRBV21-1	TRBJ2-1	CASSKVPVFYNEQFF	TGTGCCAGCAGCAAAGTTCCCGTCTTTTACAATGAGCAGTTCTTC
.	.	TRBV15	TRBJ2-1	CATSSLRELASEQFF	TGTGCCACCAGCAGCCTCCGGGAGCTCGCAAGTGAGCAGTTCTTC
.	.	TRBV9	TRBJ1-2	CASSPEGQSYGYTF	TGTGCCAGCAGCCCCGAGGGGCAGAGCTATGGCTACACCTTC
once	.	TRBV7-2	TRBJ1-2	CASSLGPVNYGYTF	TGTGCCAGCAGCTTAGGTCCAGTTAACTATGGCTACACCTTC
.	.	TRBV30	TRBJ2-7	CAWSQTSTGNEQYF	TGTGCCTGGAGTCAAACCTCGACGGGGAACGAGCAGTACTTC
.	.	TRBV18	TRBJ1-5	CASSQSLMTGIDQPQHF	TGTGCCAGCTCACAGAGCCTTATGACAGGAATCGATCAGCCCCAGCATTTT
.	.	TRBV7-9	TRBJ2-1	CASSLSASSEQFF	TGTGCCAGCAGTTTATCGGCTAGTAGTGAGCAGTTCTTC
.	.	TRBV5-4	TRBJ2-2	CASSLRPPGAGELFF	TGTGCCAGCAGCTTGCGTCCCCCTGGCGCCGGGGAGCTGTTTTTT
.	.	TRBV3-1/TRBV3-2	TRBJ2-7	CASSQAGFYEQYF	TGTGCCAGCAGCCAAGCAGGGTTCTACGAGCAGTACTTC
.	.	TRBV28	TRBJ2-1	CASSFVWGFSYNEQFF	TGTGCCAGCAGTTTTGTTTGGGGGTTCTCCTACAATGAGCAGTTCTTC
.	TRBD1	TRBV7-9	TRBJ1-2	CASSPGQGERYGYTF	TGTGCCAGCAGCCCCGGACAGGGTGAGAGATATGGCTACACCTTC
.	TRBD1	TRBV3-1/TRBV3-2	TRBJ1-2	CASSHGQGAYGYTF	TGTGCCAGCAGCCACGGACAGGGGGCCTATGGCTACACCTTC
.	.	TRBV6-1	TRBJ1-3	CASSEGYGNTIYF	TGTGCCAGCAGTGAAGGGTATGGAAACACCATATATTTT
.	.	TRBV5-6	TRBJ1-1	CASSPGGPPRTF	TGTGCCAGCAGCCCCGGAGGTCCGCCCCGGACGTTT
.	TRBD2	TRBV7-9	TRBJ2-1	CASSPSGRGYNEQFF	TGTGCCAGCAGCCCAAGCGGGAGGGGATACAATGAGCAGTTCTTC
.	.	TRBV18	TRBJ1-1	CASSPIRGGSTEAFF	TGTGCCAGCTCACCGATAAGGGGGGGTTCTACTGAAGCTTTCTTT
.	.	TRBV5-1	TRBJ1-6	CASSLGLEESPLHF	TGCGCCAGCAGCTTGGGGTTAGAAGAGTCACCCCTCCACTTT
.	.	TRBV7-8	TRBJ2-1	CASSFLRGDYNEQFF	TGTGCCAGCAGCTTTTTGAGAGGGGACTACAATGAGCAGTTCTTC
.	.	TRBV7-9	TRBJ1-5	CASSQDFQPQHF	TGTGCCAGCAGCCAGGACTTTCAGCCCCAGCATTTT
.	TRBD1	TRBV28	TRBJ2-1	CASSSTGGSYNEQFF	TGTGCCAGCAGTTCGACAGGGGGATCCTACAATGAGCAGTTCTTC
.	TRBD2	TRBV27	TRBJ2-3	CASSFRSGAYTDTQYF	TGTGCCAGCAGTTTTCGGAGCGGGGCCTACACAGATACGCAGTATTTT
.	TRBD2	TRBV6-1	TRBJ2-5	CASSELSGSAETQYF	TGTGCCAGCAGTGAGCTAAGCGGGAGCGCCGAGACCCAGTACTTC
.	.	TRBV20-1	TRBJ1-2	CSASQTATSRGYTF	TGCAGTGCTAGTCAGACAGCCACAAGTCGTGGCTACACCTTC
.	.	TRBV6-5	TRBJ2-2	CASRRQTLGELFF	TGTGCCAGCAGGAGACAGACCTTAGGGGAGCTGTTTTTT
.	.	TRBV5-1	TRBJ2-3	CASSPTKAATTDTQYF	TGCGCCAGCAGCCCGACGAAGGCTGCGACAACAGATACGCAGTATTTT
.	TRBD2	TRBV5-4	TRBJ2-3	CASSSGRGLSTDTQYF	TGTGCCAGCAGCTCTGGGAGGGGCCTAAGCACAGATACGCAGTATTTT
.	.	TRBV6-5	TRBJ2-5	CASSPLLGGTQYF	TGTGCCAGCAGTCCCCTACTCGGCGGGACCCAGTACTTC
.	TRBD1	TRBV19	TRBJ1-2	CASRDITDRTNYGYTF	TGTGCCAGTCGCGATATCACGGACAGGACTAACTATGGCTACACCTTC
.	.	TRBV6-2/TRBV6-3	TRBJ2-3	CASSYSPDLVDTQYF	TGTGCCAGCAGTTACTCTCCTGACCTGGTGGATACGCAGTATTTT
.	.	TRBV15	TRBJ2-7	CATSREYPGYEQYF	TGTGCCACCAGCAGAGAATACCCGGGGTACGAGCAGTACTTC
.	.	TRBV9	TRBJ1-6	CASSQRVFNSPLHF	TGTGCCAGCAGCCAGCGGGTCTTTAATTCACCCCTCCACTTT
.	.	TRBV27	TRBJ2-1	CASSPEILAYNEQFF	TGTGCCAGCAGTCCCGAAATTCTGGCGTACAATGAGCAGTTCTTC
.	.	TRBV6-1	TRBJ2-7	CASRPGTPYEQYF	TGTGCCAGCAGACCCGGGACGCCCTACGAGCAGTACTTC
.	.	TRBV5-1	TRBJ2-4	CASSLGGDLAKNIQYF	TGCGCCAGCAGCTTGGGAGGGGACCTAGCCAAAAACATTCAGTACTTC
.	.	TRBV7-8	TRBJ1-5	CASSLDPGPNQPQHF	TGTGCCAGCAGCTTAGATCCAGGACCAAATCAGCCCCAGCATTTT
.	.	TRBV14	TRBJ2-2	CASSQARRTNTGELFF	TGTGCCAGCAGCCAAGCCCGACGGACGAACACCGGGGAGCTGTTTTTT
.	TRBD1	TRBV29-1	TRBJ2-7	CSVEDDRVNSYEQYF	TGCAGCGTTGAAGACGACAGGGTCAACTCCTACGAGCAGTACTTC
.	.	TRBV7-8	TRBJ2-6	CASSRLNPGANVLTF	TGTGCCAGCAGCCGTTTAAACCCTGGGGCCAACGTCCTGACTTTC
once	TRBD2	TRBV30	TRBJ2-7	CAWSGAGTNEQYF	TGTGCCTGGAGTGGGGCAGGGACTAACGAGCAGTACTTC